This T cell receptor (beta chain) was identified during a study of blood T cell repertoires in COVID-19. Study as a whole: In each case, the material was cDNA or gDNA derived from T cells, B-cell-depleted T cells, or PBMCs.

Original processing methods: By means of reference gene primer amplification, nucleated cell counts were estimated. Clones were sequenced by immunoSEQ multiplex PCR, and TCRdb holds only the in-frame ones, with some missing. V and J calls and clone size are copied from that table; D and trimming were computed from the DNA. Here the sample spans around 190,000 clones, about nine tenths being singletons. Losses at the gene ends were 4 bases for V and 3 bases for J; bases not matched to a gene: 8. The CDR3 runs to 15 residues. Germline V gene data show CDR1 as SGHTA and CDR2 as FQGTGA. This clonotype was obtained from a man in his late teens or twenties who had recovered from COVID-19. The specimen was peripheral blood. The rearrangement uses TRBV7-3 and TRBJ2-7; 8 bases fit TRBD1. In nucleotides, the CDR3 is TGTGCCAGCAGCTGGGCGGGGACAGGCGGCTACGAGCAGTACTTC. This codes for CASSWAGTGGYEQYF.